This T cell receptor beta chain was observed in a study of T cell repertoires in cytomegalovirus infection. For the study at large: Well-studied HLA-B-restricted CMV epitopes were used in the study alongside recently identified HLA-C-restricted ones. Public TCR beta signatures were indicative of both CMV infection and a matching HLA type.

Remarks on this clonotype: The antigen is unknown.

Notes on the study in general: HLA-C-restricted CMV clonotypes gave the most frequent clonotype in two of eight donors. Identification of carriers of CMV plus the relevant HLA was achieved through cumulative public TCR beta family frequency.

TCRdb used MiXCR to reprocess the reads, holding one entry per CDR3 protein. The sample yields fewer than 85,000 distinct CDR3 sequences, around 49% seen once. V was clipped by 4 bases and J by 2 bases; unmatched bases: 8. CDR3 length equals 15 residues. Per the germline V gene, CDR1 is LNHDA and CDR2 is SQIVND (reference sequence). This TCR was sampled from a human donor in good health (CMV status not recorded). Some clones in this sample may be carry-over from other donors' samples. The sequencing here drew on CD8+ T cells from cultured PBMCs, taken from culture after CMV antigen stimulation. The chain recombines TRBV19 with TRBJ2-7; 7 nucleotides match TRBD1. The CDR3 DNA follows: TGTGCCAGTAGTACCCCGAGTGACAGGGCCTACGAGCAGTACTTC. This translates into CASSTPSDRAYEQYF.